Each of the 11 T cell receptor beta chains below was sequenced from the same sample in a study of T cell responses to AZD1222 COVID-19 vaccine. Generated by immunoSEQ multiplex PCR, the TCRdb table keeps only in-frame clones and is missing some. The sample includes approximately 67,000 clones, about nine tenths of them seen just once. This specimen was peripheral blood, taken 28 days after the second AZD1222 dose. Receptors were obtained from an adult who received the AZD1222 COVID-19 vaccine.

This clone was detected only once. V gene TRBV5-1 combines with J gene TRBJ1-2; 8 nucleotides match TRBD1. Germline V gene sequence: CDR1 SGHRS, CDR2 YFSETQ. The J segment lost 7 bases and the V segment lost 0 bases, leaving 5 bases of the junction unmatched. This CDR3 has 14 amino acids. Here the CDR3 DNA reads TGCGCCAGCAGCTTGGTGCAGGGGGCGCGTGGCTACACCTTC. Translation: CASSLVQGARGYTF.

The chain couples TRBV27 to TRBJ1-3; D gene ambiguous. Germline CDR1 is MNHEY and CDR2 is SMNVEV (reference sequence). Trimming stripped 3 bases from V and 2 bases from J, with 5 bases between. CDR3 length equals 13 residues. The DNA of the CDR3 is TGTGCCAGCAGTTTTCTTACTGGAAACACCATATATTTT. It is translated as CASSFLTGNTIYF.

This chain links TRBV24-1 with TRBJ2-3; D unclear. Germline CDR1 KGHDR, CDR2 SFDVKD. The CDR3 contains 13 residues. Trimming took 3 bases from V and 8 from J, leaving 11 bases between them. The CDR3 DNA reads TGTGCCACCAGTGATCCCGGAGTTCCTACGCAGTATTTT. Translation gives CATSDPGVPTQYF.

The genes are TRBV19 and TRBJ1-2; a possible D gene is TRBD1 (5 bases). V was clipped by 9 bases and J by 7 bases, with 15 bases between them. In germline, CDR1 is LNHDA, CDR2 SQIVND (reference sequence). This CDR3 comprises 12 residues. The DNA for the CDR3 is TGTGCCAGACGGGACGGCAATCGTGGCTACACCTTC. Translated: CARRDGNRGYTF.

The chain couples TRBV6-2 or TRBV6-3 to TRBJ2-2; D may be TRBD1 (7 bases). Germline V gene lookup returns CDR1 MNHEY and CDR2 SVGEGT. The CDR3 consists of 16 residues. V lost 4 bases and J lost 6, with 18 bases in between. For the CDR3, the DNA is TGTGCCAGCAGTTCCCCAGGGGGAACGGGGGCCGGGGAGCTGTTTTTT. Translating gives CASSSPGGTGAGELFF.

The chain joins TRBV10-2 to TRBJ2-7; the match to TRBD1 covers 7 bases. Germline assignment: CDR1 WSHSY and CDR2 SAAADI. The ends lost 1 base at V and 2 bases at J; junction bases unmatched: 5. The CDR3 length is 15 residues. CDR3 nucleotides: TGCGCCAGCAGTGAGTATGGGACAGTGCCCTACGAGCAGTACTTC. Encoded protein: CASSEYGTVPYEQYF.

The CDR3 sequence: CASSQLGQGDIQYF. In DNA, the CDR3 is TGTGCCAGCAGCCAATTGGGACAGGGGGACATTCAGTACTTC. V usage is TRBV3-1 (or the pseudogene TRBV3-2) and J usage is TRBJ2-4; 11 nucleotides match TRBD1. CDR1 is LGHDT and CDR2 is YNNKEL in the germline V gene (reference sequence). This CDR3 has 14 amino acids. J was trimmed by 8 bases and V by 2 bases; bases with no gene match: 2.

The J gene is TRBJ2-1, the V gene TRBV3-1 (or the pseudogene TRBV3-2), with a weak D call TRBD2 (6 bases). Germline lookup yields CDR1 LGHDT and CDR2 YNNKEL (reference sequence). CDR3 size: 14 residues. V lost 7 bases to trimming and J lost 9 bases, with 19 bases between them. CDR3 loop: CASTKGDSHVEQFF. The DNA of the CDR3 is TGTGCCAGCACCAAAGGGGACTCCCATGTTGAGCAGTTCTTC.

In its sample, this clone was seen a few times. The sample holds other DNA sequences that translate to the same CDR3. The chain links TRBV4-3 to TRBJ1-3, with 9 nucleotides matching TRBD1. Germline assignment: CDR1 LGHNA and CDR2 YSLEER. Losses at the gene ends were 3 bases for V and 5 bases for J; bases not matched to a gene: 2. The length of the CDR3 is 14 residues. In nucleotides, the CDR3 is TGCGCCAGCAGCCAGGGACAGGGTCGAAACACCATATATTTT. This sequence encodes CASSQGQGRNTIYF.

The rearrangement links TRBV5-1 to TRBJ2-7, with TRBD2 matching over 9 bases. J gave up 5 bases and V 3 bases, and 9 bases lay outside the gene matches. In germline, CDR1 is SGHRS, CDR2 YFSETQ. The CDR3 contains 15 residues. In nucleotides, the CDR3 is TGCGCCAGCAGCTCCTTAGCGGGAGAGCTTGACGAGCAGTACTTC. This encodes CASSSLAGELDEQYF.

The chain employs TRBV7-9 and TRBJ2-3, with TRBD2 as a possible D gene (7 bases). The CDR3 sequence is 14 residues long. Germline V gene lookup returns CDR1 SEHNR and CDR2 FQNEAQ (reference sequence). Trimming shortened V by 5 bases and J by 2 bases, and 11 bases separated the two germline ends. CDR3 bases: TGTGCCAGCAGCCCAGGGGACTACACAGATACGCAGTATTTT. Translating gives CASSPGDYTDTQYF.